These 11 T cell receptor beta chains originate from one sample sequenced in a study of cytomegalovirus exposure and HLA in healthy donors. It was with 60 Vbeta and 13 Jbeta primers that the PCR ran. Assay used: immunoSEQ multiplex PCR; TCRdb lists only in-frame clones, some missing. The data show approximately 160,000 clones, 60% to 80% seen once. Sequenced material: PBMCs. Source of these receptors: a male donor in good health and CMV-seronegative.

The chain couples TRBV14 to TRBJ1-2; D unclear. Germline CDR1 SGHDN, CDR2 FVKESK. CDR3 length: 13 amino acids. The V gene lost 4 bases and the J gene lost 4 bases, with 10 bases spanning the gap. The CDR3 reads CASSLSEGYGYTF. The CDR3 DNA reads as TGTGCCAGCAGCCTCTCTGAGGGCTATGGCTACACCTTC.

The DNA of the CDR3 is TGTGCCAGCAGTGTTGTGGGGGCTGGGGTTACTGAAGCTTTCTTT. It yields the protein CASSVVGAGVTEAFF. This chain joins TRBV6-1 and TRBJ1-1; perhaps TRBD1 as D (6 bases). Germline-derived CDR1 and CDR2 are MNHNS and SASEGT. The CDR3 length is 15 residues. With 4 bases removed from V and 5 bases from J, the gap between germline ends came to 17 bases.

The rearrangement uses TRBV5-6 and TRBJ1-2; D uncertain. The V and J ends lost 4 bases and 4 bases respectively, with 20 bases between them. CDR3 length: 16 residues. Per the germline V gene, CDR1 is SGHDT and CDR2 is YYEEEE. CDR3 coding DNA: TGTGCCAGCAGCGTGGCCAAGGGAGATTCGGTCTATGGCTACACCTTC. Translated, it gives CASSVAKGDSVYGYTF.

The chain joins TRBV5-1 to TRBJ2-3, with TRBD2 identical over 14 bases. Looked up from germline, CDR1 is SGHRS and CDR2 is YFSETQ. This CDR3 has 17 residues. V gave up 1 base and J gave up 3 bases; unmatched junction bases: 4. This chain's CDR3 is CASSLLRLAGGTDTQYF. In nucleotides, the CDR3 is TGCGCCAGCAGCTTGCTCCGACTAGCGGGGGGGACAGATACGCAGTATTTT.

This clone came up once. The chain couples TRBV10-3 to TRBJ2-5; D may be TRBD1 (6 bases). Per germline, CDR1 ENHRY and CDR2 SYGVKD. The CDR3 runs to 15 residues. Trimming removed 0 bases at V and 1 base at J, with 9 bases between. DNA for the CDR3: TGTGCCATCAGTGAGTCGGGACACACCCAAGAGACCCAGTACTTC. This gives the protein CAISESGHTQETQYF.

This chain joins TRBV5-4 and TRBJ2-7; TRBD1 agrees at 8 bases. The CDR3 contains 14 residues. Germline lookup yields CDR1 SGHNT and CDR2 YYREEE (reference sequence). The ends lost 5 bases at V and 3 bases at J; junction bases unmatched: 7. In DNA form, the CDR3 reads TGTGCCAGCAGTATTGGGACAGGAAACTACGAGCAGTACTTC. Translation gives CASSIGTGNYEQYF. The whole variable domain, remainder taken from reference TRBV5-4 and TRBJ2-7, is ETGVTQSPTHLIKTRGQQVTLRCSSQSGHNTVSWYQQALGQGPQFIFQYYREEENGRGNFPPRFSGLQFPNYSSELNVNALELDDSALYLCASSIGTGNYEQYFGPGTRLTVT.

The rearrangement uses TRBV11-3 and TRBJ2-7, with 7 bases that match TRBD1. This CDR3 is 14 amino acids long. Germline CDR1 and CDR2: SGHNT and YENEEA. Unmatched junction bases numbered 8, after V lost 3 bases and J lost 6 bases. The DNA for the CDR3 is TGTGCCAGCAGCTTCGGACAGGTTGGGCTCGAGCAGTACTTC. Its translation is CASSFGQVGLEQYF.

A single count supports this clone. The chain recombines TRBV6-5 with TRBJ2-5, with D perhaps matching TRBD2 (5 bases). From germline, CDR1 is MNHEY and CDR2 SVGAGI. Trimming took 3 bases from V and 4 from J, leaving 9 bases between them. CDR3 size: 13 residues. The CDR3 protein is CASSYRLRETQYF. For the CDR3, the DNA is TGTGCCAGCAGTTATAGACTAAGAGAGACCCAGTACTTC.

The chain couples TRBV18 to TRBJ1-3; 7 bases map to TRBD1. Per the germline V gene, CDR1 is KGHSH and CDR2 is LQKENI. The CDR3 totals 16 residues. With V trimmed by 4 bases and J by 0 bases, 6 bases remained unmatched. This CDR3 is CASSLGQVSSGNTIYF. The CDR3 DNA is TGTGCCAGCTCACTCGGACAGGTCAGCTCTGGAAACACCATATATTTT.

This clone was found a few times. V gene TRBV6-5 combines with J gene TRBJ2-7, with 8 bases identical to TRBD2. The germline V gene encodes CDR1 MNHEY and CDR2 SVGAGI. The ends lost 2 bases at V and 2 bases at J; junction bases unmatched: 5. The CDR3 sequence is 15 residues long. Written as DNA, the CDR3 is TGTGCCAGCAGTTACGGCGGGGGGCGGGCCTACGAGCAGTACTTC. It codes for CASSYGGGRAYEQYF.

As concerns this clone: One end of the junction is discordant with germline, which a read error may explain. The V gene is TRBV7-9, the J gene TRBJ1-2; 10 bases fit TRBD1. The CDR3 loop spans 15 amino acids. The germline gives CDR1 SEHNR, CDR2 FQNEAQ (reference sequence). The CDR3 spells CSSSPGGTGEYGYTF. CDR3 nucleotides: TGTTCCAGCAGCCCAGGGGGGACAGGGGAATATGGCTACACCTTC.